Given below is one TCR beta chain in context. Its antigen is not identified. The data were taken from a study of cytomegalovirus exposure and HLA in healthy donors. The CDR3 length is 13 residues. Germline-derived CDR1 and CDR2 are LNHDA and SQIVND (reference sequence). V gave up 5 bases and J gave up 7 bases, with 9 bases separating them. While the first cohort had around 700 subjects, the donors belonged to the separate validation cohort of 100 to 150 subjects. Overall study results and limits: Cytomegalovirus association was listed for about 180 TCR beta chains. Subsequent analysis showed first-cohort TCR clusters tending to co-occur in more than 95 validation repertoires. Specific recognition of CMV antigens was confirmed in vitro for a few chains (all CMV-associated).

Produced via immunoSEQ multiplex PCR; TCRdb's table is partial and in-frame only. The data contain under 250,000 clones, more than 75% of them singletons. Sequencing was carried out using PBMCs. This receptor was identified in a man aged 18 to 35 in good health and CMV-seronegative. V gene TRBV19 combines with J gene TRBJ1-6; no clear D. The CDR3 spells CASSLSLNSPLHF. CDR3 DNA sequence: TGTGCCAGTAGTCTCTCACTGAATTCACCCCTCCACTTT.